This T cell receptor beta chain comes out of a study of blood T cell repertoires in COVID-19. Study details: COVID-19 samples, acute and convalescent, were from the United States, Italy and Spain. From T cells, B-cell-depleted T cells, or PBMCs came the material, which was cDNA or gDNA.

Original processing methods: Estimation of nucleated cell counts relied on the amplification of reference gene primers. TCRdb keeps only in-frame clones here, not all; method: immunoSEQ multiplex PCR. V and J calls and clone size follow that table, whereas D and trimming were derived from the DNA. The sample shows over 25,000 clones, more than 80% of them seen only once. Trimming removed 6 bases at V and 3 bases at J, with 11 bases between. There are 13 residues in the CDR3. The sequenced sample consisted of peripheral blood. V usage is TRBV5-3 and J usage is TRBJ2-3, with no clear D. TRBV5-3 is labeled an ORF, and its function is uncertain. This sequence originates from a human donor in a cohort sampled during active COVID-19. The CDR3 DNA is TGTGCCAGAACTCTCCTACGGACAGATACGCAGTATTTT. Protein: CARTLLRTDTQYF.